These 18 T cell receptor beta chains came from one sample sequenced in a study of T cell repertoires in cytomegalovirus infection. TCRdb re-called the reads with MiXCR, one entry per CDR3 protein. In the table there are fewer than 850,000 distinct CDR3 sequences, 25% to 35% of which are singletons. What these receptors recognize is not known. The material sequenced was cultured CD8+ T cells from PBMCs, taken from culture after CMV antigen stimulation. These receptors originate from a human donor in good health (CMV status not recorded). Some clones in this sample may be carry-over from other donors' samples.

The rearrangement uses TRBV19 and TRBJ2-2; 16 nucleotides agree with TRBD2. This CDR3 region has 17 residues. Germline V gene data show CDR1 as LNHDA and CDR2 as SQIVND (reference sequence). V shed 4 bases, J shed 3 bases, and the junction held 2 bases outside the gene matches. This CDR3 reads CASSTGLAGGDTGELFF. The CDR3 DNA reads TGTGCCAGTAGTACGGGACTAGCGGGGGGGGACACCGGGGAGCTGTTTTTT. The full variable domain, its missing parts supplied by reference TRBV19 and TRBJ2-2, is DGGITQSPKYLFRKEGQNVTLSCEQNLNHDAMYWYRQDPGQGLRLIYYSQIVNDFQKGDIAEGYSVSREKKESFPLTVTSAQKNPTAFYLCASSTGLAGGDTGELFFGEGSRLTVL.

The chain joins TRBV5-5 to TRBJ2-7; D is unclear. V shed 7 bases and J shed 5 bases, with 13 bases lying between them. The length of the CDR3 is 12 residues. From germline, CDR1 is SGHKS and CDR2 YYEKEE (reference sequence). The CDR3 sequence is CASGYGADEQYV. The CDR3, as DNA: TGTGCCAGCGGTTACGGCGCGGACGAGCAGTACGTC.

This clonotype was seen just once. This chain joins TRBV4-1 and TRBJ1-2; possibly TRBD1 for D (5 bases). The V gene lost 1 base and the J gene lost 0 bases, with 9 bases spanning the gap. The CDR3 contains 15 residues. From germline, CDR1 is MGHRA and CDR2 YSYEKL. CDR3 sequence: CASSQVAGTNYGYTF. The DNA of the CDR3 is TGCGCCAGCAGCCAAGTGGCAGGGACTAACTATGGCTACACCTTC.

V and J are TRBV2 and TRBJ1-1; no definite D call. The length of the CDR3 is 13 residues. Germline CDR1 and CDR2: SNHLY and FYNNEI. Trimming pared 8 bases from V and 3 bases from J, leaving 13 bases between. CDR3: CASPQVRYTEAFF. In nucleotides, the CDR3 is TGTGCCAGCCCTCAGGTCCGGTACACTGAAGCTTTCTTT.

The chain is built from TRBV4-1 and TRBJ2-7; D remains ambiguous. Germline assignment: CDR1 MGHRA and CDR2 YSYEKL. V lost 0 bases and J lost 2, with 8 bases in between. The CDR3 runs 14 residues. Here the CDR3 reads CASSQDSGTYEQYF. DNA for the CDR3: TGCGCCAGCAGCCAAGATTCAGGAACCTACGAGCAGTACTTC.

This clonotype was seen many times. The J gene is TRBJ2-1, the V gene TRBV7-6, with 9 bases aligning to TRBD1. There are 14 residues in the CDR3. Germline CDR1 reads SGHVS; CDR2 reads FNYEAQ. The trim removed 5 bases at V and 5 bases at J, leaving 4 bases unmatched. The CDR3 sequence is CASSPRTGDNEQFF. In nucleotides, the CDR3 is TGTGCCAGCAGCCCACGGACAGGGGACAATGAGCAGTTCTTC.

The CDR3 nucleotides read TGTGCCAGCAGTCGCCCCGGACAGGGGGCTTTCAATGAGCAGTTCTTC. Translated, it gives CASSRPGQGAFNEQFF. This chain joins TRBV27 and TRBJ2-1; TRBD1 aligns across 11 bases. The CDR3 consists of 16 residues. Germline values: CDR1 MNHEY, CDR2 SMNVEV (reference sequence). V shed 5 bases, J shed 6 bases, and the junction held 9 bases outside the gene matches.

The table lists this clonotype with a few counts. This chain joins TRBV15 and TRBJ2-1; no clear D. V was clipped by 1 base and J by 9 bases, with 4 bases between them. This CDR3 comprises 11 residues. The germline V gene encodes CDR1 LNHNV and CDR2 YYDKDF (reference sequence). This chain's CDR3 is CATSRGGEQFF. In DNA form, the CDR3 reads TGTGCCACCAGCAGAGGGGGTGAGCAGTTCTTC.

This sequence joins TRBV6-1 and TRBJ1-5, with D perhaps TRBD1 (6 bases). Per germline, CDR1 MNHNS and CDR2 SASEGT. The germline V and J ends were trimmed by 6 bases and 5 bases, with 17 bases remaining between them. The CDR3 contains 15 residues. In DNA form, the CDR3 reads TGTGCCAGCAGCCTTTTGCGGGACACTTATCAGCCCCAGCATTTT. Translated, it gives CASSLLRDTYQPQHF.

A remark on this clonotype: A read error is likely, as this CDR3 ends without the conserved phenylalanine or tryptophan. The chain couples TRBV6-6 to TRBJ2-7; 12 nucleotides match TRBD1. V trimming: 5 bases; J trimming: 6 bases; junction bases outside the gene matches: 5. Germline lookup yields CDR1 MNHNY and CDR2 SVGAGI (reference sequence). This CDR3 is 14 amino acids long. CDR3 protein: CASSPGQGASEQYS. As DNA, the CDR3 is TGTGCCAGCAGTCCGGGACAGGGGGCTAGCGAGCAGTACTCC.

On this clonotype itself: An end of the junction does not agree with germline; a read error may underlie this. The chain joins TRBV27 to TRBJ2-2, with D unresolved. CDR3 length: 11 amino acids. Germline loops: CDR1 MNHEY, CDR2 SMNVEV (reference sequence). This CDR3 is CASRNSGELFF. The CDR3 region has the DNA TGTGCCAGCAGGAACAGCGGGGAGCTGTTTTTT.

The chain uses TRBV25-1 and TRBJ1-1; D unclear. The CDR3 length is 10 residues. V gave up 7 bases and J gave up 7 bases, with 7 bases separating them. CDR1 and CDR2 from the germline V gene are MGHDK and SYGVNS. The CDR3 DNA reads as TGTGCCAGCATCGGAATTGAAGCTTTCTTT. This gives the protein CASIGIEAFF. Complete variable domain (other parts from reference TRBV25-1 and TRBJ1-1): EADIYQTPRYLVIGTGKKITLECSQTMGHDKMYWYQQDPGMELHLIHYSYGVNSTEKGDLSSESTVSRIRTEHFPLTLESARPSHTSQYLCASIGIEAFFGQGTRLTVV.

The CDR3 DNA follows: TGTGCCAGCAGCTTAGAGTACAGGGCTGGGGCCAACGTCCTGACTTTC. Protein product: CASSLEYRAGANVLTF. The chain joins TRBV7-9 to TRBJ2-6, with TRBD1 as a possible D gene (6 bases). V lost 1 base, J lost 2 bases, and 9 bases lay in between. This CDR3 contains 16 residues. Germline V CDR1 and CDR2: SEHNR, FQNEAQ (reference sequence).

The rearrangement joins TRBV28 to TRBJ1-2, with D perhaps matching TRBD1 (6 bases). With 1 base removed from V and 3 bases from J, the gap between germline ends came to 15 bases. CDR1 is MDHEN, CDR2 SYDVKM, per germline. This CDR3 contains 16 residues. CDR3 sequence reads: CASSLFQLGGHYGYTF. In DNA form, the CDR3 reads TGTGCCAGCAGTTTATTCCAGTTGGGGGGGCACTATGGCTACACCTTC.

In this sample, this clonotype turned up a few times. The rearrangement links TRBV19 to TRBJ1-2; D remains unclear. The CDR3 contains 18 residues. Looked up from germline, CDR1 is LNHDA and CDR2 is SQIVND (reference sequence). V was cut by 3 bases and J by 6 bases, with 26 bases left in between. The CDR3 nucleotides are TGTGCCAGTAGTATGGATGGTGGATCGGGAGGGAGGCTTAATGGCTACACCTTC. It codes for CASSMDGGSGGRLNGYTF.

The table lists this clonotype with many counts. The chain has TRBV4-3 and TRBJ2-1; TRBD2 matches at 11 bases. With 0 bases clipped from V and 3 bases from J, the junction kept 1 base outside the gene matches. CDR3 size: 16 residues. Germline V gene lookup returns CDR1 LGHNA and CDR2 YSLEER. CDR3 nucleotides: TGCGCCAGCAGCCAAGATCTAGCGGGGGGCTACAATGAGCAGTTCTTC. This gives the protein CASSQDLAGGYNEQFF.

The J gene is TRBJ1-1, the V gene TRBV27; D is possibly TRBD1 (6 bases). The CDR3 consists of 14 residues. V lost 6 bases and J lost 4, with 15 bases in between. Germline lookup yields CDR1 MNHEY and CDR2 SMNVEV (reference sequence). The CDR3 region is CASSFLPRGTEAFF. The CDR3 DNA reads TGTGCCAGCAGCTTTCTACCCAGGGGCACTGAAGCTTTCTTT.

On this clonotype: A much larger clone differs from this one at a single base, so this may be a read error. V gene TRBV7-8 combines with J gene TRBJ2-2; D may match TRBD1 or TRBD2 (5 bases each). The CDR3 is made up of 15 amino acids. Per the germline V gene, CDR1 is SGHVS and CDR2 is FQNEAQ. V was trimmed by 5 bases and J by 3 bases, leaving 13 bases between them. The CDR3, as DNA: TGTGCCAGCAGCCTACAACGAGGGGACACCGGGGAGCTGTTTTTT. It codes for CASSLQRGDTGELFF.